This entry lists 13 T cell receptor beta chains sequenced from one sample in a study of blood T cell repertoires in COVID-19. Generated by immunoSEQ multiplex PCR, the TCRdb table keeps only in-frame clones and is missing some. Of hundreds of thousands of clones in the sample, 85% to 90% are singletons; the top ten hold 3.5% to 5%. The material sequenced was PBMCs or T cells enriched from blood (not recorded which). The source of these receptors is a woman aged 30 to 39 who had recovered from COVID-19.

The chain uses TRBV4-3 and TRBJ2-5; tentatively, D is TRBD1 (6 bases). Trimming shortened V by 2 bases and J by 4 bases, and 11 bases separated the two germline ends. The V gene's germline CDR1 is LGHNA and CDR2 YSLEER. The CDR3 length is 14 residues. CDR3 sequence (DNA): TGCGCCAGCAGCCAATACTTGGGGGCAGAGACCCAGTACTTC. This codes for CASSQYLGAETQYF.

This rearrangement joins TRBV7-2 to TRBJ1-1; the match to TRBD1 covers 8 bases. The CDR3 runs 16 residues. Germline lookup yields CDR1 SGHTA and CDR2 FQGNSA. J was trimmed by 7 bases and V by 2 bases; bases with no gene match: 12. The chain's CDR3 is CASSLSQGGTGLEAFF. The CDR3 nucleotides read TGTGCCAGCAGCTTATCACAGGGGGGGACCGGCCTTGAAGCTTTCTTT.

The rearrangement links TRBV6-5 to TRBJ1-5, with D unclear. Germline lookup yields CDR1 MNHEY and CDR2 SVGAGI. V lost 6 bases and J 5 bases, leaving 8 bases between the germline ends. This CDR3 has 12 amino acids. CDR3 amino acids: CASSPVDQPQHF. CDR3 bases: TGTGCCAGCAGCCCAGTGGATCAGCCCCAGCATTTT.

This chain uses TRBV11-2 with TRBJ1-2; 7 positions agree with TRBD1. The germline V gene encodes CDR1 SGHAT and CDR2 FQNNGV. V lost 3 bases and J lost 7; bases outside the gene matches: 14. The CDR3 runs 16 residues. The CDR3 loop is CASSFDRAPGHGGYTF. DNA for the CDR3: TGTGCCAGCAGCTTCGACAGGGCCCCCGGCCATGGTGGCTACACCTTC. Complete variable domain (other parts from reference TRBV11-2 and TRBJ1-2): EAGVAQSPRYKIIEKRQSVAFWCNPISGHATLYWYQQILGQGPKLLIQFQNNGVVDDSQLPKDRFSAERLKGVDSTLKIQPAKLEDSAVYLCASSFDRAPGHGGYTFGSGTRLTVV.

This chain joins TRBV6-5 and TRBJ1-3; tentative D call: TRBD1 (5 bases). This CDR3 spans 15 amino acids. V was clipped by 2 bases and J by 4 bases, with 12 bases between them. Per the germline V gene, CDR1 is MNHEY and CDR2 is SVGAGI. The CDR3 region has the DNA TGTGCCAGCAGTTACACAGGAGAGTCGGGAAACACCATATATTTT. As protein: CASSYTGESGNTIYF.

V and J are TRBV11-3 and TRBJ2-1, with 9 bases matching TRBD2. The trim removed 0 bases at V and 4 bases at J, leaving 1 base unmatched. CDR3 size: 15 residues. Germline-derived CDR1 and CDR2 are SGHNT and YENEEA. The CDR3 here is CASSLDSGRYNEQFF. The CDR3 DNA reads TGTGCCAGCAGCTTAGATAGCGGGAGATACAATGAGCAGTTCTTC.

The rearrangement uses TRBV29-1 and TRBJ2-7; the match to TRBD1 covers 8 bases. Germline V gene lookup returns CDR1 SQVTM and CDR2 ANQGSEA. The trim removed 1 base at V and 2 bases at J, leaving 10 bases unmatched. The length of the CDR3 is 16 residues. This CDR3 is CSVEGDPQGGPYEQYF. CDR3 nucleotide sequence: TGCAGCGTTGAAGGGGACCCACAGGGGGGACCCTACGAGCAGTACTTC.

The V call is TRBV4-1, the J call TRBJ1-1, with TRBD1 identical over 10 bases. CDR1 MGHRA and CDR2 YSYEKL come from the germline V gene. There are 14 residues in the CDR3. The V and J ends lost 3 bases and 7 bases, in that order; junction bases with no gene match: 5. The CDR3 loop reads CASSHGTGVSEAFF. Written as DNA, the CDR3 is TGCGCCAGCAGCCACGGGACAGGGGTAAGTGAAGCTTTCTTT.

The chain uses TRBV5-1 and TRBJ1-5; weak D call: TRBD1 (6 bases). The CDR3 extends over 13 amino acids. V was shortened by 7 bases and J by 4 bases, with 12 bases between the two germline ends. CDR1 and CDR2 (germline): SGHRS, YFSETQ. CDR3 in amino acids: CASGRGPNQPQHF. As DNA, the CDR3 is TGCGCCAGCGGCAGGGGTCCGAATCAGCCCCAGCATTTT.

This clone was seen just once. The chain employs TRBV7-2 and TRBJ1-1; possible D gene TRBD1, 5 bases. This CDR3 has 14 amino acids. V gave up 4 bases and J gave up 3 bases, with 12 bases separating them. Per the germline V gene, CDR1 is SGHTA and CDR2 is FQGNSA. CDR3 loop: CASSWQGPDTEAFF. The DNA for the CDR3 is TGTGCCAGCAGCTGGCAGGGTCCGGACACTGAAGCTTTCTTT.

This clone appeared once. This chain joins TRBV23-1 and TRBJ1-1; unclear D gene. TRBV23-1 is classed as an ORF, of uncertain function. The V end was cut by 0 bases, the J end by 3 bases, with 17 bases between. There are 17 residues in the CDR3. For the CDR3, the DNA is TGCGCCAGCAGTCAATCCGTGACCGAGGCTCAGCACACTGAAGCTTTCTTT. Its protein is CASSQSVTEAQHTEAFF.

V and J are TRBV10-3 and TRBJ2-3, with D perhaps TRBD2 (7 bases). Germline loops: CDR1 ENHRY, CDR2 SYGVKD. Trimming cost V 11 bases and J 6 bases, with 21 bases left between them. The CDR3 totals 14 residues. CDR3 nucleotides: TGTGCCTCCAACGACCCTCGGGGGGCTGATACGCAGTATTTT. This translates into CASNDPRGADTQYF.

This clone was observed a few times. This CDR3 reads CASSLTGGEQYF. The CDR3 DNA follows: TGTGCCAGCAGCCTCACAGGGGGCGAGCAGTACTTC. The J gene is TRBJ2-7, the V gene TRBV7-9; 8 bases line up with TRBD1. V lost 5 bases, J lost 6 bases, and 3 bases stayed unmatched. This CDR3 has 12 amino acids. Per the germline V gene, CDR1 is SEHNR and CDR2 is FQNEAQ (reference sequence).